The TCR beta chain under discussion was sequenced for a study of cytotoxic CD8 clonotypes in ibrutinib-treated CLL. Overall study: Response samples were obtained once patients had received a median around 12 months of treatment, range 6 to 36.

Findings of the study overall: Sampling schedules were unmatched across sustained-remission and progressing patients. Upon ibrutinib response clonality rose, and upon progression it fell back toward baseline.

TCRdb keeps only in-frame clones here, not all; method: immunoSEQ multiplex PCR. The table has roughly 220,000 clones, approximately 79% seen once. This CDR3 is 13 amino acids long. Trimming took 5 bases from V and 5 from J, leaving 10 bases between them. The germline CDR1 and CDR2 sequences are LNHNV and YYDKDF (reference sequence). Cryopreserved PBMCs were the source of roughly 2 micrograms of genomic DNA, which went to TCR beta libraries. A remark on this clone: The target antigen is unknown.

The material was PBMCs, obtained after 12 months of ibrutinib treatment. The origin of this receptor is a human donor with chronic lymphocytic leukemia. The rearrangement links TRBV15 to TRBJ2-1; D remains unclear. CDR3 protein: CATSRDFHNEQFF. Here the CDR3 DNA reads TGTGCCACCAGCCGCGACTTTCACAATGAGCAGTTCTTC.